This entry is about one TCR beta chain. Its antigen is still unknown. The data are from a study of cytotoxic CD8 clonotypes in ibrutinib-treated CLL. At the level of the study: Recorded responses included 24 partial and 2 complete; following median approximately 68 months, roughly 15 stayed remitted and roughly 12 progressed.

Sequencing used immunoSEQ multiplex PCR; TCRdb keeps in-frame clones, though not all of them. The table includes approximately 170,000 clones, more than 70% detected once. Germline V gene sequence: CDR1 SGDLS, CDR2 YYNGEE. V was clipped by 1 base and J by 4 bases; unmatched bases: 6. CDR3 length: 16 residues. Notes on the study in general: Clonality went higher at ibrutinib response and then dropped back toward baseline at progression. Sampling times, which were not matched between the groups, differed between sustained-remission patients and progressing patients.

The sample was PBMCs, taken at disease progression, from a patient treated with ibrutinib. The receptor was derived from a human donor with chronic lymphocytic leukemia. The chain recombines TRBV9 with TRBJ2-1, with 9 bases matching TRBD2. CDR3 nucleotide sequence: TGTGCCAGCAGCGTAAGACTAGCGGCATTATACAATGAGCAGTTCTTC. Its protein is CASSVRLAALYNEQFF.